This record concerns one T cell receptor (beta chain) sequence. Its antigen is undetermined. Noted treatment: roughly 18 received Ad26.COV2.S at low or high dose, single or two shots; about 5 received placebo; per-sample allocation not given. Samples were taken on day 63 after the first vaccine or placebo injection. Expression of Wuhan-strain SARS-CoV-2 spike came from the Ad26 vector that formed the vaccine. The sample is drawn from a study of Ad26.COV2.S vaccination and SARS-CoV-2 variants. On the study more broadly: In the study, Ad26.COV2.S was injected intramuscularly once, or twice 56 days apart.

Study results and caveats: Marked by substantial breadth, spike-specific CD8+ and CD4+ T cell responses were reportedly seen after vaccination. Vaccine and placebo recipients had similar non-spike TCR breadth.

Germline V CDR1 and CDR2: SGHRS, YFSETQ. V was clipped by 4 bases and J by 3 bases, with 14 bases between them. This CDR3 region has 15 residues. Libraries were prepared by immunoSEQ multiplex PCR; TCRdb keeps only in-frame clonotypes and omits some of them. The repertoire holds about 350,000 clones, with approximately 86% as singletons. The TCR was taken from a person between 18 and 60 years old who received the Ad26.COV2.S COVID-19 vaccine or a placebo. The chain uses TRBV5-1 and TRBJ1-3, with D perhaps matching TRBD1 (5 bases). Sample: peripheral blood, taken in a trial of Ad26.COV2.S vaccine versus placebo. The CDR3 protein is CASSPVGGGGNTIYF. CDR3 DNA sequence: TGCGCCAGCAGCCCCGTTGGGGGGGGTGGAAACACCATATATTTT.